The 20 T cell receptor beta chains below come from one sample, sequenced in a study of CD8+CD57+ T cells in acquired aplastic anemia. CDR3 and TCR beta VDJ profiling relied on a genomic DNA template. MiXCR, applied by TCRdb to the reads, yields one record per CDR3 protein. This table holds some 410,000 distinct CDR3 sequences, about two thirds found once. Material: sorted CD4+, CD8+, or CD8+CD57+ T cells (not recorded which) from PBMCs. Receptor source: a human donor in good health, serving as a control.

At least ten counts were recorded for this clonotype. V is TRBV5-6 and J is TRBJ1-4, with D unclear. This CDR3 has 13 amino acids. Deletions cut 1 base from V and 8 bases from J, with 9 bases between. In germline, CDR1 is SGHDT, CDR2 YYEEEE. The CDR3 spells CASSLIDTEKLFF. For the CDR3, the DNA is TGTGCCAGCAGCTTGATCGACACGGAAAAACTGTTTTTT.

The V gene is TRBV20-1, the J gene TRBJ2-7; unclear D gene. Germline CDR1 reads DFQATT; CDR2 reads SNEGSKA (reference sequence). This CDR3 spans 15 amino acids. Deletions cut 3 bases from V and 3 bases from J, with 18 bases between. CDR3 coding DNA: TGCAGTGCTAGGGCACAGAAGGCAGTCAGCTACGAGCAGTACTTC. This codes for CSARAQKAVSYEQYF.

This chain links TRBV7-8 with TRBJ2-1; D is uncertain. The V gene lost 2 bases and the J gene lost 10 bases, with 18 bases spanning the gap. The CDR3 length is 15 residues. Germline V CDR1 and CDR2: SGHVS, FQNEAQ. The CDR3 loop reads CASSLSRSLGNEQFF. CDR3 nucleotide sequence: TGTGCCAGCAGCTTATCACGGAGCCTAGGCAACGAGCAGTTCTTC.

About this clonotype: A much larger clone lies a single base off, so this may be a read error. This sequence joins TRBV6-2 or TRBV6-3 and TRBJ2-7; no definite D call. This CDR3 is 14 amino acids long. Germline V gives CDR1 MNHEY, CDR2 SVGEGT. CDR3 sequence (DNA): TGTGTCAGCAGTTACGGCAGATACTCCTACGAGCAGTACTTC. As protein: CVSSYGRYSYEQYF.

Details on this clonotype: One junction end does not reproduce the germline sequence, and a read error may be involved. CDR3 region: CASSLDGVRRSAFHF. DNA for the CDR3: TGCGCCAGCAGCCTAGATGGAGTCAGGCGTTCAGCCTTCCACTTT. The chain combines TRBV7-9 with TRBJ1-6; D gene ambiguous. Germline V gives CDR1 SEHNR, CDR2 FQNEAQ (reference sequence). CDR3 length: 15 residues. Full variable domain (remainder filled in from reference TRBV7-9 and TRBJ1-6): DTGVSQNPRHKITKRGQNVTFRCDPISEHNRLYWYRQTLGQGPEFLTYFQNEAQLEKSRLLSDRFSAERPKGSFSTLEIQRTEQGDSAMYLCASSLDGVRRSAFHFGNGTRLTVT.

The chain uses TRBV20-1 and TRBJ1-2; D possibly corresponds to TRBD1 (6 bases). With 6 bases removed from V and 7 bases from J, the gap between germline ends came to 15 bases. From germline, CDR1 is DFQATT and CDR2 SNEGSKA (reference sequence). The CDR3 has 12 residues. CDR3 DNA: TGCAGTGCGAAACAGGGAGTGGTTGGCTACACCTTC. Translated, it gives CSAKQGVVGYTF.

The chain has TRBV5-1 and TRBJ1-3; perhaps TRBD1 as D (6 bases). There are 13 residues in the CDR3. From germline, CDR1 is SGHRS and CDR2 YFSETQ. V lost 4 bases and J lost 12, with 17 bases in between. The CDR3 reads CASSLQGGDHIYF. CDR3 DNA sequence: TGCGCCAGCAGCCTACAGGGCGGGGACCACATATATTTT.

Of note for this clonotype: Germline and junction disagree at one end, which may indicate a read error. The chain uses TRBV7-8 and TRBJ2-1; TRBD1 agrees at 11 bases. CDR1 and CDR2 from the germline V gene are SGHVS and FQNEAQ. This CDR3 contains 15 residues. CDR3 in DNA: TGTGCCAGCAGCCTTGGACAGGGGGCTGACAATCAGCACTTCTTC. As protein: CASSLGQGADNQHFF.

The chain recombines TRBV7-8 with TRBJ2-7, with D possibly called TRBD1 or TRBD2 (5 bases each). V shed 5 bases and J shed 12 bases, with 26 bases lying between them. Germline V CDR1 and CDR2: SGHVS, FQNEAQ. The CDR3 runs 15 residues. For the CDR3, the DNA is TGTGCCAGCAGCGTAAACGGGACGGCACGACGGGCCGGGTACTTC. Protein: CASSVNGTARRAGYF. The complete variable domain, with remaining parts taken from reference TRBV7-8 and TRBJ2-7, reads GAGVSQSPRYKVAKRGQDVALRCDPISGHVSLFWYQQALGQGPEFLTYFQNEAQLDKSGLPSDRFFAERPEGSVSTLKIQRTQQEDSAVYLCASSVNGTARRAGYFGPGTRLTVT.

This sequence joins TRBV7-2 and TRBJ1-4; D remains ambiguous. Germline CDR1 and CDR2: SGHTA and FQGNSA. Trimming took off 8 bases at V and 4 bases at J, with 14 bases between the two ends. The CDR3 has 14 amino acids. The CDR3: CASSPRHLNEKLFF. The CDR3, as DNA: TGTGCCAGCTCGCCCCGCCACCTTAATGAAAAACTGTTTTTT.

A word on this clonotype: The conserved phenylalanine or tryptophan is not found at the CDR3 terminus, so this likely reflects a read error. It is unclear where the CDR3 begins or ends on the DNA, so no DNA is shown, and the CDR3 is as TCRdb lists it. The chain has TRBV7-2 and TRBJ2-3; the table's D call of TRBD1 was not tested on the DNA. Looked up from germline, CDR1 is SGHTA and CDR2 is FQGNSA. The CDR3 contains 13 residues when both ends are counted. CDR3 sequence: CASTHGGTAYEQY.

The chain is built from TRBV20-1 and TRBJ2-7; D is ambiguous. The germline V and J ends were trimmed by 6 bases and 4 bases, with 10 bases remaining between them. The germline V gene has CDR1 DFQATT and CDR2 SNEGSKA (reference sequence). The CDR3 is 11 residues long. CDR3 sequence (DNA): TGCAGTGCAAACGACGAGTACGAGCAGTACTTC. Translation gives CSANDEYEQYF.

This clonotype was recorded many times. V usage is TRBV12-3 or TRBV12-4 and J usage is TRBJ1-1; tentatively, D is TRBD1 (6 bases). The CDR3 totals 14 residues. Trimming removed 7 bases from V and 10 bases from J, with 22 bases in between. DNA for the CDR3: TGTGCCAGCATCGCCACAGGGTTCCTCGGTCGAGCTTTCTTT. This sequence encodes CASIATGFLGRAFF.

Many counts were recorded for this clonotype. V is TRBV5-5 and J is TRBJ1-6, with D possibly TRBD1 on 5 matching bases. CDR3 length equals 15 residues. The V and J ends lost 10 bases and 4 bases respectively, with 18 bases between them. Per the germline V gene, CDR1 is SGHKS and CDR2 is YYEKEE (reference sequence). CDR3 region: CAGAEAAAYNSPLHF. CDR3 in DNA: TGTGCCGGGGCGGAGGCAGCTGCTTATAATTCACCCCTCCACTTT. Combining the CDR3 with reference TRBV5-5 and TRBJ1-6 gives the whole variable domain DAGVTQSPTHLIKTRGQQVTLRCSPISGHKSVSWYQQVLGQGPQFIFQYYEKEERGRGNFPDRFSARQFPNYSSELNVNALLLGDSALYLCAGAEAAAYNSPLHFGNGTRLTVT.

At least ten counts were recorded for this clonotype. The chain couples TRBV5-1 to TRBJ1-1; 7 bases line up with TRBD1. The CDR3 spans 16 residues. V trimming: 4 bases; J trimming: 1 base; junction bases outside the gene matches: 10. Germline V gene lookup returns CDR1 SGHRS and CDR2 YFSETQ. Here the CDR3 DNA reads TGCGCCAGCAGCCCGAAGACAGGGTTGGCGAACACTGAAGCTTTCTTT. It is translated as CASSPKTGLANTEAFF.

Many counts were recorded for this clonotype. V and J are TRBV29-1 and TRBJ1-1, with D perhaps matching TRBD1 (6 bases). V gave up 7 bases and J gave up 0 bases, with 12 bases separating them. Germline V gene sequence: CDR1 SQVTM, CDR2 ANQGSEA. The CDR3 extends over 13 amino acids. Here the CDR3 reads CSAGDIVNTEAFF. The DNA for the CDR3 is TGCAGCGCGGGGGACATCGTGAACACTGAAGCTTTCTTT.

A few counts support this clonotype. The genes are TRBV5-8 and TRBJ2-4; D is unclear. The CDR3 is made up of 15 amino acids. The V gene lost 4 bases and the J gene lost 1 base, with 12 bases spanning the gap. Germline assignment: CDR1 SGHTS and CDR2 YDEGEE. DNA of the CDR3: TGTGCCAGCAGCCTTAGGATTGGGGCCAAAAACATTCAGTACTTC. Translation: CASSLRIGAKNIQYF.

Of note for this clonotype: At one end, the junction sequence differs from germline, possibly due to a read error. This chain connects TRBV7-7 to TRBJ1-1; D uncertain. This CDR3 has 14 amino acids. Germline-derived CDR1 and CDR2 are SSHAT and FNYEAQ (reference sequence). CDR3 loop: CASSSQKGPEQGPF. CDR3 DNA: TGTGCCAGCAGCTCCCAAAAGGGTCCGGAACAAGGACCATTT.

This clonotype was picked up a small number of times. This chain connects TRBV27 to TRBJ1-5; D gene unclear. V dropped 5 bases and J dropped 0 bases, with 8 bases sitting between them. The CDR3 totals 14 residues. Germline CDR1 MNHEY, CDR2 SMNVEV (reference sequence). The CDR3 here is CASSLQYSNQPQHF. CDR3 bases: TGTGCCAGCAGTCTACAGTATAGCAATCAGCCCCAGCATTTT.

This clonotype was found once. The rearrangement uses TRBV11-2 and TRBJ1-2, with 7 bases fitting TRBD1. After removal of 4 bases from V and 2 bases from J, the junction contained 10 bases not matched to a gene. The CDR3 loop spans 16 amino acids. CDR1 is SGHAT and CDR2 is FQNNGV in the germline V gene. The CDR3 sequence is CASSSNSRDRNYGYTF. DNA of the CDR3: TGTGCCAGCAGCTCCAACTCCCGGGACAGAAACTATGGCTACACCTTC.